What follows describes a single T cell receptor beta chain. This sample stems from a study of shared clonotypes between healthy human individuals. Study information: Every donor yielded three CD4 naive, three CD4 memory, two CD8 naive and one CD8 memory plate.

Profiling relied on immunoSEQ multiplex PCR, and the TCRdb table lists in-frame clones only, not all of them. The sample has roughly 530,000 clones; 95% to 97% are singletons. The receptor was derived from a woman in her 30s in good health. Sequences were obtained from naive CD4+ T cells sorted from blood. Subset noted: CD45RA+ positively selected.

The DNA of the CDR3 is TGTGCCAGCAGCTCGCTGAGGGTGGGAGAGTTTGGGGCACCTAAGTCTAACTATGGCTACACCTTC. It translates to CASSSLRVGEFGAPKSNYGYTF. The J gene is TRBJ1-2, the V gene TRBV7-8; D perhaps matches TRBD1 (5 bases). This CDR3 has 22 amino acids. The ends were cut back, 4 bases at V and 0 bases at J, with 33 bases in the middle. Germline loops: CDR1 SGHVS, CDR2 FQNEAQ.